One sample yielded the 25 T cell receptor beta chains listed below, sequenced in a study of sequential checkpoint blockade in melanoma. Noted treatment: randomized to nivolumab then ipilimumab (arm A) or the reverse (arm B). Method: immunoSEQ multiplex PCR; TCRdb's copy keeps in-frame clones and lacks some. Seen here are 20,000 to 25,000 clones, 82% observed once, and the top ten hold approximately 10%. Sequenced material: CD8+ T cells sorted from blood (inferred from file names), taken from a patient given nivolumab and ipilimumab in sequence. These receptor sequences come from a human donor with melanoma.

CDR3 protein: CASSLRDGMPSEHNEQFF. DNA for the CDR3: TGTGCCAGCAGCTTAAGGGACGGGATGCCTAGCGAGCACAATGAGCAGTTCTTC. The J gene is TRBJ2-1, the V gene TRBV11-3; perhaps TRBD2 as D (6 bases). Trimming removed 2 bases from V and 5 bases from J, with 22 bases in between. CDR1 is SGHNT and CDR2 is YENEEA in the germline V gene. The CDR3 contains 18 residues.

The V and J genes are TRBV18 and TRBJ1-5; no firm D call. Germline loops: CDR1 KGHSH, CDR2 LQKENI. With 2 bases removed from V and 0 bases from J, the gap between germline ends came to 11 bases. This CDR3 contains 16 residues. The CDR3 DNA is TGTGCCAGCTCACCAGCTGCGGGAAATAGCAATCAGCCCCAGCATTTT. The encoded protein is CASSPAAGNSNQPQHF.

The gene calls are TRBV5-6 and TRBJ1-3; possibly TRBD1 for D (6 bases). The germline CDR1 and CDR2 sequences are SGHDT and YYEEEE. Trimming left V 4 bases short and J 0 bases short, with 17 bases between. There are 17 residues in the CDR3. DNA of the CDR3: TGTGCCAGCAGCCTCCTTGCGGGGGCGGTCTCTGGAAACACCATATATTTT. Encoded protein: CASSLLAGAVSGNTIYF. The whole variable domain, remainder taken from reference TRBV5-6 and TRBJ1-3, is DAGVTQSPTHLIKTRGQQVTLRCSPKSGHDTVSWYQQALGQGPQFIFQYYEEEERQRGNFPDRFSGHQFPNYSSELNVNALLLGDSALYLCASSLLAGAVSGNTIYFGEGSWLTVV.

This clone came up once. The chain has TRBV2 and TRBJ1-2; 8 bases map to TRBD1. The CDR3 covers 14 residues. The germline V gene has CDR1 SNHLY and CDR2 FYNNEI. V lost 6 bases and J lost 2; bases outside the gene matches: 5. CDR3 residues: CASRVQGENYGYTF. CDR3 nucleotides: TGTGCCAGCAGAGTACAGGGGGAGAACTATGGCTACACCTTC.

The J gene is TRBJ2-3, the V gene TRBV5-1; 10 bases are a match to TRBD2. CDR3 size: 16 residues. After removal of 1 base from V and 2 bases from J, the junction contained 4 bases not matched to a gene. Germline V lookup: CDR1 SGHRS, CDR2 YFSETQ. CDR3 DNA: TGCGCCAGCAGCTTGACCGGGACTAGCGACACAGATACGCAGTATTTT. Amino acids: CASSLTGTSDTDTQYF.

This chain joins TRBV11-3 and TRBJ2-3; no reliable D call. Germline-derived CDR1 and CDR2 are SGHNT and YENEEA. The CDR3 extends over 14 amino acids. Trimming removed 5 bases from V and 1 base from J, with 10 bases in between. CDR3 sequence (DNA): TGTGCCAGCAGCAAGTTCGGAGGCACAGATACGCAGTATTTT. Residues: CASSKFGGTDTQYF.

The chain has TRBV30 and TRBJ1-4; maybe TRBD1 (6 bases). The CDR3 contains 15 residues. V was pared by 1 base and J by 8 bases, with 17 bases between. Germline CDR1 is GTSNPN and CDR2 is SVGIG (reference sequence). The CDR3 DNA is TGTGCCTGGAGTGCACAATTCGGGACAAGGGAAAAACTGTTTTTT. Translated, it gives CAWSAQFGTREKLFF.

The V call is TRBV15, the J call TRBJ1-1; D is perhaps TRBD1 (5 bases). V lost 0 bases and J 2 bases, leaving 10 bases between the germline ends. CDR1 is LNHNV and CDR2 is YYDKDF in the germline V gene (reference sequence). The CDR3 extends over 15 amino acids. Here the CDR3 reads CATSRDGAKNTEAFF. The CDR3 DNA is TGTGCCACCAGCAGAGATGGGGCTAAAAACACTGAAGCTTTCTTT.

The chain joins TRBV7-9 to TRBJ2-5, with 7 bases matching TRBD1. The V segment lost 0 bases and the J segment 1 base; nucleotides outside the gene matches: 2. Germline V gene sequence: CDR1 SEHNR, CDR2 FQNEAQ (reference sequence). The CDR3 runs 15 residues. CDR3 sequence: CASSLAGTAQETQYF. The CDR3 nucleotides are TGTGCCAGCAGCTTAGCAGGGACAGCCCAAGAGACCCAGTACTTC. Combining the CDR3 with reference TRBV7-9 and TRBJ2-5 gives the whole variable domain DTGVSQNPRHKITKRGQNVTFRCDPISEHNRLYWYRQTLGQGPEFLTYFQNEAQLEKSRLLSDRFSAERPKGSFSTLEIQRTEQGDSAMYLCASSLAGTAQETQYFGPGTRLLVL.

The genes are TRBV30 and TRBJ2-2, with D perhaps TRBD2 (5 bases). Germline V gene lookup returns CDR1 GTSNPN and CDR2 SVGIG (reference sequence). The CDR3 totals 14 residues. Trimming took off 4 bases at V and 3 bases at J, with 12 bases between the two ends. CDR3 DNA: TGTGCCTGGAAAAGCCGAGCGGACACCGGGGAGCTGTTTTTT. Its translation is CAWKSRADTGELFF.

J is TRBJ1-1 and V is TRBV28; 11 positions match TRBD1. CDR1 and CDR2 (germline): MDHEN, SYDVKM. The V gene end was trimmed by 6 bases and the J gene end by 6 bases; junction bases not matched to a gene: 6. The CDR3 is 14 amino acids. CDR3 region: CASRRTGGFAEAFF. The CDR3 DNA reads as TGTGCCAGCAGAAGGACAGGGGGCTTTGCTGAAGCTTTCTTT.

The rearrangement uses TRBV29-1 and TRBJ2-2; weak D call: TRBD2 (6 bases). This CDR3 contains 14 residues. Per the germline V gene, CDR1 is SQVTM and CDR2 is ANQGSEA. Trimming left V 8 bases short and J 1 base short, with 14 bases between. The DNA for the CDR3 is TGCAGCCTCCGCGGGGAGGAGAACACCGGGGAGCTGTTTTTT. This encodes CSLRGEENTGELFF.

V is TRBV9 and J is TRBJ2-1, with 14 bases that match TRBD2. This CDR3 has 20 amino acids. The trim removed 4 bases at V and 5 bases at J, leaving 17 bases unmatched. Per the germline V gene, CDR1 is SGDLS and CDR2 is YYNGEE. This CDR3 is CASSIRLAGGPYDPNNEQFF. CDR3 DNA sequence: TGTGCCAGCAGCATCCGACTAGCGGGAGGGCCCTATGACCCTAACAATGAGCAGTTCTTC. The variable domain in full, with the rest retrieved from reference TRBV9 and TRBJ2-1, is DSGVTQTPKHLITATGQRVTLRCSPRSGDLSVYWYQQSLDQGLQFLIQYYNGEERAKGNILERFSAQQFPDLHSELNLSSLELGDSALYFCASSIRLAGGPYDPNNEQFFGPGTRLTVL.

This rearrangement joins TRBV7-9 to TRBJ1-2; D is unclear. V lost 5 bases, J lost 4 bases, and 11 bases lay in between. Per the germline V gene, CDR1 is SEHNR and CDR2 is FQNEAQ (reference sequence). This CDR3 is built from 13 residues. The CDR3 DNA reads TGTGCCAGCAGCCTAAACTCGGGCTATGGCTACACCTTC. Its protein is CASSLNSGYGYTF.

The chain combines TRBV7-7 with TRBJ2-5; possibly TRBD2 for D (6 bases). The CDR3 covers 13 residues. The germline V gene encodes CDR1 SSHAT and CDR2 FNYEAQ (reference sequence). The CDR3 region is CASLPTGGETQYF. The CDR3 nucleotides read TGTGCTAGCCTCCCTACCGGGGGAGAGACCCAGTACTTC. Complete variable domain (other parts from reference TRBV7-7 and TRBJ2-5): GAGVSQSPRYKVTKRGQDVTLRCDPISSHATLYWYQQALGQGPEFLTYFNYEAQPDKSGLPSDRFSAERPEGSISTLTIQRTEQRDSAMYRCASLPTGGETQYFGPGTRLLVL.

The rearrangement uses TRBV27 and TRBJ2-1; 8 nucleotides align to TRBD2. V lost 5 bases to trimming and J lost 4 bases; unmatched junction nucleotides: 10. Germline lookup yields CDR1 MNHEY and CDR2 SMNVEV (reference sequence). This CDR3 region has 16 residues. CDR3 DNA sequence: TGTGCCAGCAGTAGACTTTCTAGCGGGTATTACAATGAGCAGTTCTTC. Translation gives CASSRLSSGYYNEQFF.

The gene calls are TRBV2 and TRBJ2-1; 7 bases are a match to TRBD2. CDR1 is SNHLY and CDR2 is FYNNEI in the germline V gene. This CDR3 spans 15 amino acids. V was pared by 3 bases and J by 10 bases, with 12 bases of the junction left unmatched. For the CDR3, the DNA is TGTGCCAGCAGTGATCTTGAGGGAGGGCCAGCCGAGCAGTTCTTC. The encoded protein is CASSDLEGGPAEQFF.

As DNA, the CDR3 is TGTGCCAGCAGCGTAGGCGGGGGGGGCATGGTGTATGAGCAGTTCTTC. It codes for CASSVGGGGMVYEQFF. This chain connects TRBV9 to TRBJ2-1, with 9 positions matching TRBD2. With 0 bases clipped from V and 8 bases from J, the junction kept 9 bases outside the gene matches. CDR3 size: 16 residues. CDR1 and CDR2 (germline): SGDLS, YYNGEE.

This clone was seen more than once but under ten times. V usage is TRBV2 and J usage is TRBJ1-3; 9 nucleotides align to TRBD1. The trim removed 9 bases at V and 4 bases at J, leaving 4 bases unmatched. Germline V CDR1 and CDR2: SNHLY, FYNNEI. This CDR3 is 13 amino acids long. The CDR3 nucleotides read TGTGCCAGTACAGGGGGCGGAGGAAACACCATATATTTT. It yields the protein CASTGGGGNTIYF.

The CDR3 nucleotides read TGTGCCAGCAGTGAAATTAGGGGGACAGATACGCAGTATTTT. Translated: CASSEIRGTDTQYF. This rearrangement joins TRBV25-1 to TRBJ2-3; D might be TRBD1 (6 bases). This CDR3 is built from 14 residues. Deletions cut 2 bases from V and 3 bases from J, with 9 bases between. Germline loops: CDR1 MGHDK, CDR2 SYGVNS.

V usage is TRBV30 and J usage is TRBJ2-1, with D possibly being TRBD2 (5 bases). CDR1 and CDR2 from the germline V gene are GTSNPN and SVGIG (reference sequence). Trimming shortened V by 0 bases and J by 2 bases, and 14 bases separated the two germline ends. The CDR3 is made up of 16 amino acids. CDR3 region: CAWSVLSSSAYNEQFF. The CDR3 DNA reads as TGTGCCTGGAGTGTACTCTCTAGCTCGGCCTACAATGAGCAGTTCTTC.

This clone was seen once. V is TRBV18 and J is TRBJ2-3; D unclear. Germline V gene data show CDR1 as KGHSH and CDR2 as LQKENI. CDR3 length: 15 residues. V lost 2 bases and J 4 bases, leaving 13 bases between the germline ends. The chain's CDR3 is CASSPYGERSDTQYF. The CDR3 DNA follows: TGTGCCAGCTCACCATACGGAGAGAGGTCAGATACGCAGTATTTT.

This clone has only a few counts. The chain carries TRBV28 and TRBJ2-5, with TRBD2 matching 10 bases. The trim removed 4 bases at V and 1 base at J, leaving 12 bases unmatched. CDR3 length: 18 residues. The V gene's germline CDR1 is MDHEN and CDR2 SYDVKM. The CDR3 nucleotides are TGTGCCAGCAGTTCCGAAACCAGACTAGCGGGTCGCCAAGAGACCCAGTACTTC. Its translation: CASSSETRLAGRQETQYF.

V gene TRBV9 combines with J gene TRBJ1-1, with 7 bases identical to TRBD1. The CDR3 is made up of 15 amino acids. V gave up 4 bases and J gave up 0 bases; unmatched junction bases: 6. In germline, CDR1 is SGDLS, CDR2 YYNGEE. CDR3 loop: CASSSGQTMNTEAFF. The CDR3 DNA reads as TGTGCCAGCAGCTCGGGACAGACAATGAACACTGAAGCTTTCTTT.

With respect to this clone: The junction departs from germline at one end; a sequencing error may be responsible. This chain uses TRBV7-7 with TRBJ2-5; the D is unclear. CDR1 is SSHAT, CDR2 FNYEAQ, per germline (reference sequence). The length of the CDR3 is 11 residues. CDR3 coding DNA: TGTGCTAGCAGCTCCATGGAGACCCAGTACTTC. Encoded protein: CASSSMETQYF. Full variable domain (missing parts from reference TRBV7-7 and TRBJ2-5): GAGVSQSPRYKVTKRGQDVTLRCDPISSHATLYWYQQALGQGPEFLTYFNYEAQPDKSGLPSDRFSAERPEGSISTLTIQRTEQRDSAMYRCASSSMETQYFGPGTRLLVL.